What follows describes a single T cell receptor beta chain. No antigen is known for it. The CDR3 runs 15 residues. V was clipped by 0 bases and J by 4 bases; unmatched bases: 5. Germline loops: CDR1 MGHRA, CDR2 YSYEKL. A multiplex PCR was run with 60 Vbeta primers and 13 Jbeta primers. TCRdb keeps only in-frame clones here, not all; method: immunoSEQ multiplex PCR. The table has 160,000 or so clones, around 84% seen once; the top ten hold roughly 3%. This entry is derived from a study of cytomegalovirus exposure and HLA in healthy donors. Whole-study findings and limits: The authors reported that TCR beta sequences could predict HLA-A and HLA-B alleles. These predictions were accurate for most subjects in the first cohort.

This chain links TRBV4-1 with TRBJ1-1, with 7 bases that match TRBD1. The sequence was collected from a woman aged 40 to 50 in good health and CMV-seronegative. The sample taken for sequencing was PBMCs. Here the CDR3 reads CASSQDPHRGTEAFF. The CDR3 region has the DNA TGCGCCAGCAGCCAAGACCCGCACAGGGGCACTGAAGCTTTCTTT.